Each of the 6 T cell receptor beta chains below was sequenced from the same sample in a study of cytomegalovirus exposure and HLA in healthy donors. The primer mix had 60 Vbeta and 13 Jbeta primers. Repertoires were generated with immunoSEQ multiplex PCR, while TCRdb's copy carries only in-frame clones and drops some. The sample records roughly 200,000 clones, around 86% being singletons. The specimen was PBMCs. Receptor source: a man aged 25-40 years in good health and CMV-seronegative.

The rearrangement links TRBV27 to TRBJ2-7, with TRBD2 identical over 13 bases. J gave up 2 bases and V 5 bases, and 18 bases lay outside the gene matches. Germline assignment: CDR1 MNHEY and CDR2 SMNVEV (reference sequence). CDR3 length: 20 residues. CDR3 loop: CASSLPPLGTSGTRPYEQYF. CDR3 DNA: TGTGCCAGCAGTCTCCCTCCCCTTGGGACTAGCGGGACGCGTCCCTACGAGCAGTACTTC.

The chain is built from TRBV2 and TRBJ2-5; possible D gene TRBD1, 6 bases. The last part of the DNA fits TRBJ2-7 better; the J call may be wrong. The CDR3 length is 14 residues. Germline CDR1 SNHLY, CDR2 FYNNEI. The CDR3, as DNA: TGTGCCAGCAGTCCCGACGGAGGACAGCCCGAGCAGTACTTC. Protein: CASSPDGGQPEQYF.

The chain joins TRBV7-2 to TRBJ1-5; D not resolved. The CDR3 sequence is 16 residues long. CDR1 and CDR2 from the germline V gene are SGHTA and FQGNSA. Trimming cost V 0 bases and J 6 bases, with 15 bases left between them. CDR3 DNA: TGTGCCAGCAGCTTAGCGACCTCAGTGTCAGGTCAGCCCCAGCATTTT. Its translation is CASSLATSVSGQPQHF.

The table lists this clone with a count of one. J is TRBJ1-3 and V is TRBV6-5, with D tentatively TRBD1 (6 bases). With 7 bases removed from V and 4 bases from J, the gap between germline ends came to 14 bases. Germline V gene sequence: CDR1 MNHEY, CDR2 SVGAGI. The CDR3 runs to 14 residues. CDR3 protein: CASIEQGPGNTIYF. DNA for the CDR3: TGTGCCAGCATTGAACAGGGTCCGGGAAACACCATATATTTT.

This clone came up a few times. The chain recombines TRBV7-8 with TRBJ1-1; D call uncertain. V was pared by 5 bases and J by 5 bases, with 15 bases between. The CDR3 loop spans 14 amino acids. Germline CDR1 reads SGHVS; CDR2 reads FQNEAQ. The CDR3 bases are TGTGCCAGCAGCAAAACGATGGCGGGGACTGAAGCTTTCTTT. It specifies CASSKTMAGTEAFF.

The rearrangement joins TRBV7-2 to TRBJ1-3; TRBD1 might be the D (6 bases). V was shortened by 2 bases and J by 3 bases, with 17 bases between the two germline ends. Germline CDR1 SGHTA, CDR2 FQGNSA. The CDR3 extends over 17 amino acids. The CDR3 DNA follows: TGTGCCAGCAGCTTATTTTTCAGGGGACAAGGTGGAAACACCATATATTTT. It codes for CASSLFFRGQGGNTIYF.